The TCR beta chain under discussion was sequenced for a study of blood T cells in healthy people across ages. Findings of the study overall: Diversity of TCR beta per million T cells declined in a roughly linear way with age.

The CDR3 length is 14 residues. CDR1 and CDR2 (germline): SGDLS, YYNGEE. Remarks on this clonotype: Its antigen is currently unknown. The junction shows a germline mismatch at one end, possibly a read error.

Combining a sample-barcoded 5' primer with a J-beta primer mix, a second PCR ran for roughly 7 to 11 cycles. Every sample gave at least 2.5 million paired-end reads containing CDR3. TCRdb redid the calling of the 5' RACE reads with MiXCR, one entry per CDR3 protein. The sample records 1.5 million to 2 million distinct CDR3 sequences, about 35% being singletons. There were healthy Caucasian individuals from Russia, aged roughly 6 to 100, serving as donors. Each sample had at least 6 million PBMCs isolated. The receptor was derived from a woman aged 25-40 years in good health. The V and J genes are TRBV9 and TRBJ2-7, with unresolved D. The sample consisted of blood. CDR3 region: CASSVDPLSSEQYF. CDR3 sequence (DNA): TGTGCCAGCAGCGTAGATCCTCTGTCCTCCGAGCAGTACTTC. The variable domain in full, completed from reference TRBV9 and TRBJ2-7, reads DSGVTQTPKHLITATGQRVTLRCSPRSGDLSVYWYQQSLDQGLQFLIQYYNGEERAKGNILERFSAQQFPDLHSELNLSSLELGDSALYFCASSVDPLSSEQYFGPGTRLTVT.